The rows below give T cell receptor beta chains drawn from one sample of a study of cytomegalovirus exposure and HLA in healthy donors. Some clones are missing from TCRdb's copy, which holds only in-frame ones; the method was immunoSEQ multiplex PCR. This sample has 60,000 to 85,000 clones; 60% to 85% occur once, and the top ten carry around 1.5%. Input material: PBMCs. The receptors were gathered from a man aged 40-49 years in good health and CMV-seronegative. CDR3s include the opening cysteine and the closing phenylalanine or tryptophan. The order of the fields is CDR3 length, V gene, clone size, J gene, D gene, CDR3 protein, CDR3 DNA. The D gene is left open where the match is weak. Clone size, where shown, is once, few, many, or a class for clones that have expanded.

cdr3_length: 13; v_call: TRBV28; clone_size: -; j_call: TRBJ2-7; d_call: -; cdr3_aa: CASSMGLTYEQYF; cdr3_nt: TGTGCCAGCAGTATGGGACTGACATACGAGCAGTACTTC
cdr3_length: 14; v_call: TRBV6-1; clone_size: -; j_call: TRBJ2-2; d_call: -; cdr3_aa: CASSDGGTGGELFF; cdr3_nt: TGTGCCAGCAGTGACGGGGGTACCGGCGGGGAGCTGTTTTTT
cdr3_length: 16; v_call: TRBV7-9; clone_size: -; j_call: TRBJ1-3; d_call: -; cdr3_aa: CASSDLTDPSGNTIYF; cdr3_nt: TGTGCCAGCAGCGACCTGACAGACCCCTCTGGAAACACCATATATTTT
cdr3_length: 13; v_call: TRBV19; clone_size: -; j_call: TRBJ2-5; d_call: -; cdr3_aa: CASTVPGKKTQYF; cdr3_nt: TGTGCCAGTACGGTTCCAGGGAAAAAGACCCAGTACTTC
cdr3_length: 13; v_call: TRBV10-3; clone_size: -; j_call: TRBJ2-5; d_call: TRBD1; cdr3_aa: CAIKTGTQETQYF; cdr3_nt: TGTGCCATCAAGACAGGGACCCAAGAGACCCAGTACTTC
cdr3_length: 14; v_call: TRBV6-5; clone_size: -; j_call: TRBJ2-7; d_call: -; cdr3_aa: CASSYSIGVQEQYF; cdr3_nt: TGTGCCAGCAGTTACTCGATCGGGGTGCAAGAGCAGTACTTC
cdr3_length: 13; v_call: TRBV5-4; clone_size: few; j_call: TRBJ2-1; d_call: -; cdr3_aa: CASSLARGNEQFF; cdr3_nt: TGTGCCAGCAGCTTGGCCAGGGGTAATGAGCAGTTCTTC
cdr3_length: 13; v_call: TRBV5-6; clone_size: few; j_call: TRBJ2-7; d_call: -; cdr3_aa: CASSLATIYEQYF; cdr3_nt: TGTGCCAGCAGCTTGGCTACCATCTACGAGCAGTACTTC
cdr3_length: 13; v_call: TRBV7-8; clone_size: -; j_call: TRBJ2-7; d_call: TRBD1; cdr3_aa: CASSPGQYYEQYF; cdr3_nt: TGTGCCAGCAGCCCGGGACAGTACTACGAGCAGTACTTC
cdr3_length: 14; v_call: TRBV5-4; clone_size: -; j_call: TRBJ2-3; d_call: TRBD2; cdr3_aa: CASSWSSGTDTQYF; cdr3_nt: TGTGCCAGCAGCTGGAGTAGCGGGACAGATACGCAGTATTTT
cdr3_length: 13; v_call: TRBV2; clone_size: -; j_call: TRBJ2-7; d_call: -; cdr3_aa: CASSGGWSYEQYF; cdr3_nt: TGTGCCAGCAGTGGCGGATGGTCCTACGAGCAGTACTTC
cdr3_length: 16; v_call: TRBV15; clone_size: -; j_call: TRBJ2-5; d_call: -; cdr3_aa: CATSSPSEGAGETQYF; cdr3_nt: TGTGCCACCAGCTCCCCTTCCGAGGGAGCGGGTGAGACCCAGTACTTC
cdr3_length: 16; v_call: TRBV28; clone_size: -; j_call: TRBJ2-1; d_call: TRBD2; cdr3_aa: CASHLASGRGYNEQFF; cdr3_nt: TGTGCCAGCCATCTGGCTAGCGGGAGAGGCTACAATGAGCAGTTCTTC
cdr3_length: 14; v_call: TRBV6-5; clone_size: -; j_call: TRBJ2-7; d_call: -; cdr3_aa: CASSEVRGRYEQYF; cdr3_nt: TGTGCCAGCAGTGAGGTGCGGGGGCGGTACGAGCAGTACTTC
cdr3_length: 15; v_call: TRBV9; clone_size: -; j_call: TRBJ2-1; d_call: -; cdr3_aa: CASSVATRSYNEQFF; cdr3_nt: TGTGCCAGCAGCGTAGCTACTCGATCCTACAATGAGCAGTTCTTC
cdr3_length: 17; v_call: TRBV7-6; clone_size: -; j_call: TRBJ1-1; d_call: -; cdr3_aa: CASSSVGGATMNTEAFF; cdr3_nt: TGTGCCAGCAGCTCCGTTGGGGGGGCAACGATGAACACTGAAGCTTTCTTT
cdr3_length: 16; v_call: TRBV6-5; clone_size: -; j_call: TRBJ1-3; d_call: TRBD1; cdr3_aa: CASSFTRQGRGNTIYF; cdr3_nt: TGTGCCAGCAGTTTCACCCGACAGGGTCGTGGAAACACCATATATTTT